The 4 T cell receptor beta chains below come from one sample, sequenced in a study of patients and donors after allogeneic stem cell transplantation (TCRdb year 2020). The library was made by RT-PCR. The sample was run on a NextSeq 550. TCRdb's own reprocessing of the public reads used fastp at Q25 and MiXCR and kept productive beta chains. Rows with one shared CDR3 protein collapse into an entry with the most common genes and DNA. A total of about a million distinct CDR3 sequences appear in this sample, about a sixth of them only once. The ten biggest clones cover around 6% of the sample. Sequencing input: blood, either unsorted or a sorted T cell fraction (not recorded which). The receptors come from a human donor who was either an allogeneic HSCT recipient or a stem cell or donor lymphocyte infusion donor (not recorded which). It is not recorded whose cells these are; they may come from a transplant donor.

This chain uses TRBV6-5 with TRBJ1-2; 10 bases map to TRBD1. V was clipped by 0 bases and J by 4 bases; unmatched bases: 5. Germline loops: CDR1 MNHEY, CDR2 SVGAGI. The CDR3 spans 16 residues. CDR3 in amino acids: CASSYSGTGVAYGYTF. CDR3 sequence (DNA): TGTGCCAGCAGTTACTCAGGGACAGGGGTGGCCTATGGCTACACCTTC.

In this sample, this clonotype turned up a few times. The V and J genes are TRBV10-3 and TRBJ2-5, with 11 nucleotides matching TRBD2. This CDR3 has 18 residues. J was trimmed by 2 bases and V by 2 bases; bases with no gene match: 10. CDR1 is ENHRY, CDR2 SYGVKD, per germline. The CDR3 is CAISEPFGASGGQETQYF. Written as DNA, the CDR3 is TGTGCCATCAGTGAGCCATTTGGGGCTAGCGGGGGGCAAGAGACCCAGTACTTC.

This clonotype appeared a few times. This chain joins TRBV20-1 and TRBJ1-1; D uncertain. CDR3 length: 11 amino acids. V lost 3 bases to trimming and J lost 11 bases, with 13 bases between them. Per germline, CDR1 DFQATT and CDR2 SNEGSKA (reference sequence). The CDR3 is CSARALVGAFF. The CDR3 DNA is TGCAGTGCTAGGGCCTTAGTGGGGGCTTTCTTT.

This clonotype came up a few times. V usage is TRBV5-1 and J usage is TRBJ2-5, with D possibly being TRBD2 (7 bases). Trimming stripped 3 bases from V and 2 bases from J, with 14 bases between. This CDR3 is 15 amino acids long. Per the germline V gene, CDR1 is SGHRS and CDR2 is YFSETQ. CDR3 DNA: TGCGCCAGCAGCTATCGCGGGGGCCTACAAGAGACCCAGTACTTC. Translation: CASSYRGGLQETQYF. The complete variable domain, with remaining parts taken from reference TRBV5-1 and TRBJ2-5, reads KAGVTQTPRYLIKTRGQQVTLSCSPISGHRSVSWYQQTPGQGLQFLFEYFSETQRNKGNFPGRFSGRQFSNSRSEMNVSTLELGDSALYLCASSYRGGLQETQYFGPGTRLLVL.